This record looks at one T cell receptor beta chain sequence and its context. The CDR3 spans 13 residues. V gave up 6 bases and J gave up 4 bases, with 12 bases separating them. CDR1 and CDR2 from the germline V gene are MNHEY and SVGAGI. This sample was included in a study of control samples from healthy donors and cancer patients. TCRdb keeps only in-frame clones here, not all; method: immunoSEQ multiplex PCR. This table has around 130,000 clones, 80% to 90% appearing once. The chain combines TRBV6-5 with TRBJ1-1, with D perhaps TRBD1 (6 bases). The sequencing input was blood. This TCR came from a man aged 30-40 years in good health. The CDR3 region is CASRVRGTTEAFF. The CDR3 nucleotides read TGTGCCAGCAGGGTTAGGGGGACCACTGAAGCTTTCTTT.